This TCR beta chain stems from a study of shared clonotypes between healthy human individuals (dated by TCRdb to the early 2020s). About the full investigation: The cohort included a few men and two women between 18 and 49 years of age. The study deeply sequenced blood TCR repertoires of about five healthy adults to estimate repertoire size and the extent of clonotype sharing between individuals. For each donor, CD4 naive and CD4 memory were each run on three plates, CD8 naive on two plates, and CD8 memory on one plate. Each donor's leukapheresis produced roughly between roughly 0.94 and 9.5 billion PBMCs. Different laboratories and diverse techniques were used to prepare libraries and sequence TCR repertoires, to increase sequencing depth and limit assay-specific biases.

Using the deep immunoSEQ assay, multiplex PCR amplified TCR CDR3 regions from genomic DNA. Extracted genomic DNA from each cell subset was spread evenly across all wells of several immunoSEQ 96-well plates, with each plate serving as a replicate. For sorted subsets, approximately 210 ng genomic DNA, equal to some 28,000 T cell genomes, was loaded into each replicate PCR. The purified libraries were quantified using a Qubit 3.0 fluorometer, sized with a Bioanalyzer 2100, and then quantified again using the KAPA Library Quantification kit. Every immunoSEQ 96-well plate was sequenced on a separate single-read 150-cycle Illumina NextSeq 550 flow cell. The published analysis was carried out like this. The immunoSEQ output contained only junctional sequences without quality scores, so filtering could not match that applied to full-length reads. Sequences were annotated with PyIR, a Python wrapper for IgBLAST v1.9, using IMGT germline references to assign V/J genes and CDR3. Any read was removed if the V/J assignment was weak (E-value above 1e-6), the CDR3 was missing, or the read contained stop codons, out-of-frame junctions, or ambiguous translated residues. V3J clonotypes were defined by identical inferred V gene, J gene, and CDR3 amino acid sequence. To compute the percentage overlap between repertoires, the number of shared unique clonotypes was divided by the size of the smaller repertoire. Richness of each repertoire was evaluated using RTK rarefaction, the Chao1 estimator, and Recon v2.1 estimates of unobserved clonotypes. For all TCRbeta clonotypes obtained by the gDNA method from four donors, generation probabilities were computed with OLGA. What TCRdb holds here is the immuneACCESS table cut down to in-frame rearrangements. Part of the clones is not present; checked against another copy, under half of the missing clones reflect an unresolved V gene, and the others are unexplained. V, J and clone size reflect that table, while D and trimming were determined from the DNA. Recorded for this sample are 450,000 to 700,000 clones; about 95% of them occurred a single time. The ten top clones hold 0.09% to 0.13% of the sample.

The junction carries 22 bases between V and J, which are trimmed by 0 bases and 3 bases respectively. Via the germline V gene (reference sequence), CDR1 is MNHEY and CDR2 SMNVEV. The CDR3 measures 19 amino acids from cysteine to phenylalanine. Only the CDR3 DNA stays, 57 bases, in frame from base 1. CD8 naive samples were CD45RO-negative cells positively selected for CCR7, giving a CD45RA+CCR7+ population that excluded TemRA cells. Donors were healthy HIV-negative adults with no recently reported acute infections or vaccinations. Only Caucasian adults living in Nashville, Tennessee, USA were represented among the donors. After blood collection by leukapheresis, PBMCs were isolated using Ficoll-Histopaque density gradient centrifugation and then cryopreserved in the vapor phase of liquid nitrogen. Analytical flow cytometry was used to check the purity and quantity of each magnetically sorted T cell population. Each sorted fraction had its genomic DNA isolated and then quantified by UV absorbance on a Nanodrop 2000c.

A word on this clone: The specificity of this receptor is unknown. There are no base qualities to consult, and no much larger clone falls within one base.

The research as a whole found: Incomplete sequencing was indicated by rarefaction of sorted-subset datasets, despite the large sequencing depth. Naive subsets generally had larger estimated clonotype richness than memory subsets. The small number of donors limited the genetic and exposure-history diversity represented. Sampling was restricted to blood, and TCR repertoires in tissue are likely to differ from TCR repertoires in blood. Pairwise subsampling led to the expectation that sequencing depth would affect the degree of clonotype sharing among donors. Clonotypes shared by all four sorted-subset donors showed higher generation probabilities than non-shared clonotypes. Across four donors, approximately 5% of naive CD4, approximately 4% of naive CD8, 2.3% of memory CD4, and around 0.4% of memory CD8 clonotypes were shared.

Recombination connected TRBV27 to TRBJ2-3; TRBD2 could be the D gene, as 7 bases match. Source material: naive CD8+ T cells sorted from blood. The sample's cell subset or site label, in plain terms: CD45RA+CCR7+. The clonotype comes from a woman under 40 in good health. The CDR3 region has the sequence CASSLSIGGGRFSTDTQYF. The bases read TGTGCCAGCAGTTTATCGATAGGGGGAGGGCGTTTTAGTACAGATACGCAGTATTTT.